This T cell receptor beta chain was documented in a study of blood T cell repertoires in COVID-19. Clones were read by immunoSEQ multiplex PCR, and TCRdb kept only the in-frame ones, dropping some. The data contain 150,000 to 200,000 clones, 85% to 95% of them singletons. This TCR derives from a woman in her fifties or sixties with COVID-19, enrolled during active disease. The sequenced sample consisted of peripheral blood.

The chain's CDR3 is CASKKAARENTEAFF. Written as DNA, the CDR3 is TGTGCCAGCAAAAAAGCCGCACGGGAGAACACTGAAGCTTTCTTT. The chain recombines TRBV14 with TRBJ1-1; D call uncertain. This CDR3 contains 15 residues. V was clipped by 7 bases and J by 1 base, with 16 bases between them. CDR1 and CDR2 from the germline V gene are SGHDN and FVKESK.